This T cell receptor (beta chain) comes out of a study of blood T cell repertoires in COVID-19. The CDR3 contains 13 residues. From germline, CDR1 is LGHNA and CDR2 YNFKEQ. V was shortened by 6 bases and J by 1 base, with 9 bases between the two germline ends. Sequencing was performed with immunoSEQ multiplex PCR; in TCRdb, only in-frame clones are kept and a portion is missing. The top ten clones hold roughly 13% of a sample with under 450,000 clones, 88% of them seen once. It was during active infection that Seattle patients were enrolled and then longitudinally followed. This TCR came from a woman aged 45 to 65 with COVID-19, enrolled during active disease. The rearrangement joins TRBV4-2 to TRBJ1-1; D ambiguous. The sample consisted of peripheral blood. The DNA of the CDR3 is TGTGCCAGCAGTTTTTCCCGGAACACTGAAGCTTTCTTT. Translating gives CASSFSRNTEAFF.